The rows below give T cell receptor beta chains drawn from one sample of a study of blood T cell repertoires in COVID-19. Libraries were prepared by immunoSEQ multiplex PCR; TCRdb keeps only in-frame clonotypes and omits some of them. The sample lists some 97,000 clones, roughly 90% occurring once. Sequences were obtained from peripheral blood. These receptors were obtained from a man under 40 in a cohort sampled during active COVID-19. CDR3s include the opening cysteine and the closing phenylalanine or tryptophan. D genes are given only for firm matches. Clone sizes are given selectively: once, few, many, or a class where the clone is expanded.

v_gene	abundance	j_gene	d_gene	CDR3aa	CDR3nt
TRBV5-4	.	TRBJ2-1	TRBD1	CASSTPGQAYNEQFF	TGTGCCAGCAGCACCCCCGGACAGGCGTACAATGAGCAGTTCTTC
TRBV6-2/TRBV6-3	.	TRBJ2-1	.	CASSSPPQGGEQFF	TGTGCCAGCAGTTCTCCCCCACAGGGGGGGGAGCAGTTCTTC
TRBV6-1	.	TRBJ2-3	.	CASSEYSTDTQYF	TGTGCCAGCAGTGAATATAGCACAGATACGCAGTATTTT
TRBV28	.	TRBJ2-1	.	CASSLRGRGQFF	TGTGCCAGCAGTCTTAGGGGGCGGGGGCAGTTCTTC
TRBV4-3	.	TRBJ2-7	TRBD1	CASSPGTGQGGEQYF	TGCGCCAGCAGCCCTGGGACGGGACAGGGAGGGGAGCAGTACTTC
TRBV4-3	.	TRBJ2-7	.	CASSQEWGPLNEQYF	TGCGCCAGCAGCCAAGAGTGGGGGCCCCTTAACGAGCAGTACTTC
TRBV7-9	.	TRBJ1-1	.	CASSPGTFTEAFF	TGTGCCAGCAGCCCAGGAACCTTCACTGAAGCTTTCTTT
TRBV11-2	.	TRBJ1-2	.	CASSLDNNERGYTF	TGTGCCAGCAGCTTAGATAATAATGAGCGTGGCTACACCTTC
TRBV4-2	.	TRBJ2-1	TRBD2	CASSTPSGGSYNEQFF	TGTGCCAGCAGCACACCTAGCGGGGGCTCCTACAATGAGCAGTTCTTC
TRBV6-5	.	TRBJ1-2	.	CASTSRGGGYTF	TGTGCCAGCACTTCGCGGGGGGGCGGCTACACCTTC
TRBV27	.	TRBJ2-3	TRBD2	CASSLAPAGPDTQYF	TGTGCCAGCAGTTTAGCCCCAGCGGGGCCAGATACGCAGTATTTT
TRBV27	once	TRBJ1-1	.	CASRAGSNTEAFF	TGTGCCAGCAGAGCAGGGTCGAACACTGAAGCTTTCTTT
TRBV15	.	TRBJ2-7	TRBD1	CATSSDRGYEQYF	TGTGCCACCAGCAGCGACAGGGGTTACGAGCAGTACTTC